These 4 T cell receptor beta chains share one sample of origin, sequenced in a study of shared clonotypes between healthy human individuals. Here immunoSEQ multiplex PCR was the method, and the copy in TCRdb shows in-frame clones only, minus some. The sample has approximately 1,500,000 clones; about 98% are singletons. The sequencing input was naive CD4+ T cells sorted from blood. The subset denotes: CD45RA+ positively selected. The receptors come from a man younger than 45 in good health.

The chain carries TRBV11-1 and TRBJ1-3; D not certain. Germline V lookup: CDR1 SGHAT, CDR2 FQDESV (reference sequence). Trimming removed 3 bases at V and 8 bases at J, with 14 bases between. The CDR3 consists of 14 residues. The CDR3 nucleotides are TGTGCCAGCAGCTTCCGGCCATCAGGAGACACCATATATTTT. Translation gives CASSFRPSGDTIYF. The full variable domain, its missing parts supplied by reference TRBV11-1 and TRBJ1-3, is EAEVAQSPRYKITEKSQAVAFWCDPISGHATLYWYRQILGQGPELLVQFQDESVVDDSQLPKDRFSAERLKGVDSTLKIQPAELGDSAMYLCASSFRPSGDTIYFGEGSWLTVV.

Only one count was recorded for this clone. The V and J genes are TRBV2 and TRBJ2-7; D may match TRBD1 or TRBD2 (5 bases each). Germline assignment: CDR1 SNHLY and CDR2 FYNNEI. This CDR3 has 14 amino acids. V lost 6 bases and J 2 bases, leaving 14 bases between the germline ends. The CDR3 DNA follows: TGTGCCAGCAGGGTGGGGACGGAAACCTACGAGCAGTACTTC. The encoded protein is CASRVGTETYEQYF.

The chain joins TRBV10-1 to TRBJ2-2; no clear D gene. Germline CDR1 and CDR2: WNHNN and SYGVQD (reference sequence). The CDR3 runs 15 residues. V lost 2 bases and J 0 bases, leaving 7 bases between the germline ends. The CDR3 reads CASSEEDSNTGELFF. CDR3 nucleotide sequence: TGCGCCAGCAGTGAGGAGGATTCGAACACCGGGGAGCTGTTTTTT.

V is TRBV5-4 and J is TRBJ2-3, with 10 bases matching TRBD2. Germline-derived CDR1 and CDR2 are SGHNT and YYREEE (reference sequence). The CDR3 runs 15 residues. Trimming at V came to 2 bases and at J to 6 bases, leaving 6 bases not matched to a gene. The CDR3 loop is CASSLLAGTSDTQYF. CDR3 coding DNA: TGTGCCAGCAGCTTACTAGCGGGAACATCGGATACGCAGTATTTT.